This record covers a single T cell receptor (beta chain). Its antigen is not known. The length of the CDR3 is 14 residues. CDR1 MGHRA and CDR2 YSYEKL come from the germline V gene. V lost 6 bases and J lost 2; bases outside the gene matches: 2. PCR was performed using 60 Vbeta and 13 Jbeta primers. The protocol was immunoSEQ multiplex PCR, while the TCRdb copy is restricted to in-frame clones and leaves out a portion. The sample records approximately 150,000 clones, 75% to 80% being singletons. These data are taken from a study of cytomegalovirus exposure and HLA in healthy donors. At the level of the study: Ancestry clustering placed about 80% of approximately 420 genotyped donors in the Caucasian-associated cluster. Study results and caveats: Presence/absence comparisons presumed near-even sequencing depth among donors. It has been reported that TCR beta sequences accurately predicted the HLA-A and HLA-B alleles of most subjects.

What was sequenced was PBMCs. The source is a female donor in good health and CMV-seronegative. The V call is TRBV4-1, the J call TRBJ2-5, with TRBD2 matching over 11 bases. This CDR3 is CASRRLAGQETQYF. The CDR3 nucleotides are TGCGCCAGCAGGCGACTAGCGGGGCAAGAGACCCAGTACTTC.